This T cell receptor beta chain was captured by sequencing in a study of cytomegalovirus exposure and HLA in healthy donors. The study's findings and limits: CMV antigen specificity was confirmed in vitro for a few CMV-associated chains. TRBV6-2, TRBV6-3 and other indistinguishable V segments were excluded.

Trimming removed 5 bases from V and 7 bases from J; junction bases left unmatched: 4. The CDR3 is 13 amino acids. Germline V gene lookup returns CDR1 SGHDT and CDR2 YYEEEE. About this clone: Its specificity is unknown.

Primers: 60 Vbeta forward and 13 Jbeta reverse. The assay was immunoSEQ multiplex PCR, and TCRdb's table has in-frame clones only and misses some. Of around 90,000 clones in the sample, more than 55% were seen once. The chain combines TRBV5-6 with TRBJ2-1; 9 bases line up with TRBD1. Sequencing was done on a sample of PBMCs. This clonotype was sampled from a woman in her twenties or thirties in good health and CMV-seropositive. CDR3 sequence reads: CASSYGQGNEQFF. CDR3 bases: TGTGCCAGCAGTTACGGACAGGGGAATGAGCAGTTCTTC.